The present T cell receptor beta chain was sequenced within a study of vaccination effects on CD4 cells after COVID-19. About the research overall: The median interval between the second dose and post-vaccine sampling was 72 days.

With the ViraFEST assay, the study expanded antigen-specific CD4+ T cells using viral peptide pools, then sequenced them. Isolation of CD4+ T cells took place after 10 days of culture. Each participant was given two doses of one vaccine (BNT162b2 or mRNA-1273). This CDR3 comprises 15 residues. Germline-derived CDR1 and CDR2 are MNHEY and SVGEGT. With 0 bases removed from V and 5 bases from J, the gap between germline ends came to 10 bases. TCRdb's copy holds only in-frame clones and misses some; the assay was immunoSEQ multiplex PCR. The sample holds about 66,000 clones, roughly 76% seen once. Turning to this clone: Antigen specificity is unknown.

This sequence was found in a human donor who received a COVID-19 vaccine. Sequencing was performed on CD4+ T cells from PBMCs cultured with HCoV-OC43 spike peptides, taken after COVID-19 vaccination. Sample subset: HCoV-OC43 spike overlapping peptide pool stimulation. This chain connects TRBV6-2 or TRBV6-3 to TRBJ2-2; the D call may be TRBD1 or TRBD2 (5 bases each). This CDR3 is CASSYSRGRTGELFF. CDR3 bases: TGTGCCAGCAGTTACTCGAGGGGAAGGACCGGGGAGCTGTTTTTT.